The rows below give T cell receptor beta chains drawn from one sample of a study of graft-versus-host responses after intestinal transplantation. Produced via immunoSEQ multiplex PCR; TCRdb's table is partial and in-frame only. The table has roughly 75,000 clones, about nine tenths seen once. These receptors' targets are unknown. The sample in question was unstimulated CD4+ T cells sorted from spleen or lymph node cells, obtained before intestinal transplant. These receptors originate from a human donor who received an intestinal transplant. CDR3s include the opening cysteine and the closing phenylalanine or tryptophan. Fields, in order: J gene, V gene, clone size, D gene, CDR3 DNA, CDR3 protein. D genes are given only for firm matches. Some rows have no size entry. The others give once, few or many, or a class for an expanded clone.

J gene: TRBJ1-1
V gene: TRBV12-5
clone size: .
D gene: .
CDR3 DNA: TGTGCTAGTGGTTTGGAGCGTCGTCGGCTGAACACTGAAGCTTTCTTT
CDR3 protein: CASGLERRRLNTEAFF

J gene: TRBJ1-2
V gene: TRBV21-1
clone size: once
D gene: .
CDR3 DNA: TGTGCCAGCAGCAAAGGGGGAGGGCCTAACTATGGCTACACCTTC
CDR3 protein: CASSKGGGPNYGYTF

J gene: TRBJ2-2
V gene: TRBV5-8
clone size: .
D gene: .
CDR3 DNA: TGTGCCAGCAGCGGGGACTGGACCGGGGAGCTGTTTTTT
CDR3 protein: CASSGDWTGELFF

J gene: TRBJ2-2
V gene: TRBV7-2
clone size: .
D gene: .
CDR3 DNA: TGTGCCAGCAGTCCCGGGACACAAAGCGGGGAGCTGTTTTTT
CDR3 protein: CASSPGTQSGELFF

J gene: TRBJ2-5
V gene: TRBV5-1
clone size: .
D gene: .
CDR3 DNA: TGCGCCAGCAGCTTGATACCTAGCGATCAAGAGACCCAGTACTTC
CDR3 protein: CASSLIPSDQETQYF

J gene: TRBJ2-1
V gene: TRBV19
clone size: .
D gene: TRBD1
CDR3 DNA: TGTGCCAGTAGAAGATCCGCCAGGGACAGGTTCTACAATGAGCAGTTCTTC
CDR3 protein: CASRRSARDRFYNEQFF

J gene: TRBJ2-7
V gene: TRBV30
clone size: .
D gene: .
CDR3 DNA: TGTGCCTGGAGCCTTACAGGGATCTCCTACGAGCAGTACTTC
CDR3 protein: CAWSLTGISYEQYF

J gene: TRBJ1-1
V gene: TRBV27
clone size: .
D gene: .
CDR3 DNA: TGTGCCAGCAGTCCCCTCCCCCCGAACACTGAAGCTTTCTTT
CDR3 protein: CASSPLPPNTEAFF

J gene: TRBJ2-3
V gene: TRBV28
clone size: .
D gene: .
CDR3 DNA: TGTGCCAGCAGTTCGGGGTTGGATACGCAGTATTTT
CDR3 protein: CASSSGLDTQYF

J gene: TRBJ2-7
V gene: TRBV29-1
clone size: .
D gene: TRBD1
CDR3 DNA: TGCAGCGTACTACAGGGGACCTACGAGCAGTACTTC
CDR3 protein: CSVLQGTYEQYF

J gene: TRBJ2-7
V gene: TRBV7-2
clone size: .
D gene: TRBD1
CDR3 DNA: TGTGCCAGCAGTCACCGGGGGACAGGGGCTTCCTACGAGCAGTACTTC
CDR3 protein: CASSHRGTGASYEQYF

J gene: TRBJ1-5
V gene: TRBV29-1
clone size: .
D gene: TRBD1
CDR3 DNA: TGCAGCGTCGGACAGGAAGCAGGAGGGCCCCAGCATTTT
CDR3 protein: CSVGQEAGGPQHF

J gene: TRBJ1-1
V gene: TRBV5-1
clone size: .
D gene: .
CDR3 DNA: TGCGCCAGCATTGACCGAGGGGGGAACACTGAAGCTTTCTTT
CDR3 protein: CASIDRGGNTEAFF

J gene: TRBJ2-1
V gene: TRBV6-1
clone size: .
D gene: .
CDR3 DNA: TGTGCCAGCAAAACGGGGAGCTCCTACAATGAGCAGTTCTTC
CDR3 protein: CASKTGSSYNEQFF

J gene: TRBJ2-5
V gene: TRBV5-8
clone size: .
D gene: TRBD1
CDR3 DNA: TGTGCCAGCAGCTTGGAAGGGTTTCGGACAGGGGGCTGGGAGACCCAGTACTTC
CDR3 protein: CASSLEGFRTGGWETQYF

J gene: TRBJ2-2
V gene: TRBV19
clone size: .
D gene: .
CDR3 DNA: TGTGCCAGTAGTATCTCGGCCGGGGAGCTGTTTTTT
CDR3 protein: CASSISAGELFF

J gene: TRBJ2-3
V gene: TRBV6-6
clone size: .
D gene: TRBD2
CDR3 DNA: TGTGCCAGCAGAAACAGCGGGGGGGTTGATACGCAGTATTTT
CDR3 protein: CASRNSGGVDTQYF

J gene: TRBJ1-5
V gene: TRBV6-6
clone size: .
D gene: .
CDR3 DNA: TGTGCCAGCAGTGTAACAGGGAATCAGCCCCAGCATTTT
CDR3 protein: CASSVTGNQPQHF

J gene: TRBJ2-3
V gene: TRBV7-8
clone size: .
D gene: TRBD2
CDR3 DNA: TGTGCCTTCCGACCTATAGCGGGGACAGATACGCAGTATTTT
CDR3 protein: CAFRPIAGTDTQYF

J gene: TRBJ2-5
V gene: TRBV4-2
clone size: .
D gene: TRBD2
CDR3 DNA: TGTGCCAGCAGCCAAGATCCCCTTAGCGGGGGGGCGCGAGAGACCCAGTACTTC
CDR3 protein: CASSQDPLSGGARETQYF

J gene: TRBJ2-2
V gene: TRBV19
clone size: .
D gene: .
CDR3 DNA: TGTGCCAGTAGTATAGAGGGGAGGACCGGGGAGCTGTTTTTT
CDR3 protein: CASSIEGRTGELFF

J gene: TRBJ2-3
V gene: TRBV5-1
clone size: .
D gene: TRBD1
CDR3 DNA: TGCGCCAGCAGCTTGGAGGGACAGGCTGCAGATACGCAGTATTTT
CDR3 protein: CASSLEGQAADTQYF

J gene: TRBJ2-3
V gene: TRBV7-8
clone size: .
D gene: TRBD1
CDR3 DNA: TGTGCCAGCAGCAGAAATCCCCCAGCAGGGGGTATGGATACGCAGTATTTT
CDR3 protein: CASSRNPPAGGMDTQYF

J gene: TRBJ2-3
V gene: TRBV5-4
clone size: .
D gene: TRBD2
CDR3 DNA: TGTGCCAGCAGCTTGGCCAGCGGGACCACAGATACGCAGTATTTT
CDR3 protein: CASSLASGTTDTQYF

J gene: TRBJ2-7
V gene: TRBV7-9
clone size: .
D gene: TRBD1
CDR3 DNA: TGTGCCAGCAGCTTAGGGACAGGGAGTTCCCACGAGCAGTACTTC
CDR3 protein: CASSLGTGSSHEQYF

J gene: TRBJ2-7
V gene: TRBV6-6
clone size: .
D gene: .
CDR3 DNA: TGTGCCAGCAGGCCTGACTTATCCTACGAGCAGTACTTC
CDR3 protein: CASRPDLSYEQYF

J gene: TRBJ1-2
V gene: TRBV2
clone size: once
D gene: .
CDR3 DNA: TGTGCCAGCAGTAGCGGACAGTCTATCTATGGCTACACCTTC
CDR3 protein: CASSSGQSIYGYTF